The rows below give T cell receptor beta chains drawn from one sample of a study of blood T cell repertoires in COVID-19. The table came from immunoSEQ multiplex PCR; TCRdb's copy has only in-frame clones and leaves some out. The sample records about 130,000 clones, roughly 90% being singletons. The sample comprised peripheral blood. Receptors were obtained from a man between 65 and 85 years old with active COVID-19. CDR3s include the opening cysteine and the closing phenylalanine or tryptophan. A D gene is named only where the DNA matches it firmly.

>TRBD2|TRBV27|TRBJ2-1
CASSPWGSGGYNEQFF
>.|TRBV27|TRBJ2-1
CASSLRNEQFF
>.|TRBV5-1|TRBJ2-2
CASSLAGENTGELFF
>TRBD1|TRBV6-5|TRBJ1-1
CASSLAQGATNTEAFF
>TRBD1|TRBV7-6|TRBJ1-1
CASSGLQGGNTEAFF
>.|TRBV19|TRBJ1-5
CASSDGGAGQPQHF
>TRBD2|TRBV11-2|TRBJ2-1
CASSYTAGGPNEQFF
>TRBD2|TRBV11-3|TRBJ2-7
CASSPVSGSVEQYF
>TRBD1|TRBV5-1|TRBJ2-5
CASSSGQGQETQYF
>TRBD1|TRBV4-2|TRBJ1-2
CASSRRNRGDGYTF
>.|TRBV4-2|TRBJ2-4
CASSQELLAKNIQYF
>TRBD2|TRBV9|TRBJ2-2
CASSPERRDYLNTGELFF
>.|TRBV7-2|TRBJ1-4
CASSFSPSGSEKLFF
>TRBD2|TRBV5-6|TRBJ2-3
CASSLSGRVGDTQYF
>TRBD2|TRBV5-1|TRBJ2-3
CASSLGAGARDTQYF
>.|TRBV9|TRBJ2-1
CASSSQTLLDNEQFF
>.|TRBV10-3|TRBJ2-7
CAISLQGYEQYF
>.|TRBV11-2|TRBJ1-4
CASSSSRVPAGEKLFF
>TRBD2|TRBV28|TRBJ2-2
CASSGRGGRGVTTGELFF
>TRBD2|TRBV19|TRBJ2-2
CASSIVPLAGVTGELFF
>TRBD1|TRBV28|TRBJ1-4
CAVQRLQGNEKLFF
>.|TRBV11-2|TRBJ2-3
CASSLRPDRGTDTQYF
>.|TRBV24-1|TRBJ1-4
CATRSGVGTNEKLFF
>TRBD2|TRBV3-1/TRBV3-2|TRBJ2-1
CASSPREGSYNEQFF
>TRBD2|TRBV9|TRBJ2-1
CASSVAGGVTEQFF
>.|TRBV18|TRBJ2-5
CASSPGQQETQYF
>TRBD1|TRBV28|TRBJ1-2
CASSSGGQGAKHGYTF
>TRBD1|TRBV18|TRBJ1-1
CASSPGTGGITEAFF
>TRBD2|TRBV4-3|TRBJ2-1
CASSHSGTSNEQFF
>TRBD1|TRBV2|TRBJ1-2
CASSHLTGNYGYTF
>.|TRBV5-1|TRBJ2-1
CASTGGYNEQFF
>TRBD1|TRBV7-6|TRBJ2-1
CASSFDATGYYEQFF
>.|TRBV7-8|TRBJ2-7
CASSLGSPTYEQYF
>.|TRBV7-2|TRBJ2-7
CASSLKFSSYEQYF
>.|TRBV5-1|TRBJ1-1
CASSRYNTEAFF
>.|TRBV24-1|TRBJ1-2
CATADNDYGYTF
>TRBD2|TRBV7-9|TRBJ2-3
CASSLGLAGSTDTQYF
>TRBD1|TRBV24-1|TRBJ2-3
CATSDLSGTGTDTQYF
>TRBD2|TRBV11-2|TRBJ2-7
CASSFLGGSGGVTYEQYF
>TRBD2|TRBV5-5|TRBJ2-5
CASSRAFSLATSGNQETQYF
>TRBD1|TRBV3-1/TRBV3-2|TRBJ2-7
CASSRDRGKTEQYF
>TRBD1|TRBV28|TRBJ2-5
CASSPGQGAGETQYF
>TRBD1|TRBV28|TRBJ1-5
CASSDRGQPQHF
>.|TRBV9|TRBJ1-4
CASSLGGSTNEKLFF
>.|TRBV5-1|TRBJ2-3
CASSPLGSTDTQYF
>TRBD2|TRBV4-3|TRBJ2-1
CASSQDRRGRGSEQFF
>.|TRBV7-8|TRBJ2-1
CASSPGGARDNEQFF
>.|TRBV6-6|TRBJ1-4
CASSRQANEKLFF
>TRBD2|TRBV19|TRBJ2-2
CASSPGGLAGVTGELFF
>.|TRBV2|TRBJ2-1
CASSEAGSYNEQFF
>TRBD1|TRBV6-5|TRBJ1-2
CASSYQRQGRGYTF
>.|TRBV5-1|TRBJ2-3
CASSPGLWETFRSTDTQYF
>.|TRBV27|TRBJ1-2
CASRPPGLRGGYTF
>.|TRBV5-1|TRBJ2-2
CASSLDGMNTGELFF